This TCR beta chain appears in the sequencing data of a study of cytomegalovirus exposure and HLA in healthy donors. The CDR3 is made up of 14 amino acids. Looked up from germline, CDR1 is SEHNR and CDR2 is FQNEAQ (reference sequence). The V end was cut by 5 bases, the J end by 4 bases, with 15 bases between. Overall study findings and caveats: Listed as cytomegalovirus-associated were about 160 TCR beta chains. Earlier findings revealed that most TCR beta V segments proved productive either about 87% or about 30% of the time. Highest at DRB1 and lowest at HLA-C, TCR association rates differed among HLA loci in a later analysis.

On this clone itself: The antigen is undetermined.

Primers for the PCR totalled 60 Vbeta and 13 Jbeta. In the authors' workflow: Around 12 million of 75 million to 85 million unique TCR beta chains were shared, per a later count. Profiled with immunoSEQ multiplex PCR; TCRdb holds only in-frame clones, not every one. The V and J calls and clone size come from that table; D and trimming were worked out from the DNA. The sample holds under 200,000 clones; 82% are singletons and the top ten take under 0.9%. The sequence derives from a young woman in good health and CMV-seronegative. The sequenced sample was PBMCs. V usage is TRBV7-9 and J usage is TRBJ2-7; TRBD1 might be the D (6 bases). This chain's CDR3 is CASSVPGTSYEQYF. For the CDR3, the DNA is TGTGCCAGCAGCGTTCCCGGGACAAGTTACGAGCAGTACTTC.